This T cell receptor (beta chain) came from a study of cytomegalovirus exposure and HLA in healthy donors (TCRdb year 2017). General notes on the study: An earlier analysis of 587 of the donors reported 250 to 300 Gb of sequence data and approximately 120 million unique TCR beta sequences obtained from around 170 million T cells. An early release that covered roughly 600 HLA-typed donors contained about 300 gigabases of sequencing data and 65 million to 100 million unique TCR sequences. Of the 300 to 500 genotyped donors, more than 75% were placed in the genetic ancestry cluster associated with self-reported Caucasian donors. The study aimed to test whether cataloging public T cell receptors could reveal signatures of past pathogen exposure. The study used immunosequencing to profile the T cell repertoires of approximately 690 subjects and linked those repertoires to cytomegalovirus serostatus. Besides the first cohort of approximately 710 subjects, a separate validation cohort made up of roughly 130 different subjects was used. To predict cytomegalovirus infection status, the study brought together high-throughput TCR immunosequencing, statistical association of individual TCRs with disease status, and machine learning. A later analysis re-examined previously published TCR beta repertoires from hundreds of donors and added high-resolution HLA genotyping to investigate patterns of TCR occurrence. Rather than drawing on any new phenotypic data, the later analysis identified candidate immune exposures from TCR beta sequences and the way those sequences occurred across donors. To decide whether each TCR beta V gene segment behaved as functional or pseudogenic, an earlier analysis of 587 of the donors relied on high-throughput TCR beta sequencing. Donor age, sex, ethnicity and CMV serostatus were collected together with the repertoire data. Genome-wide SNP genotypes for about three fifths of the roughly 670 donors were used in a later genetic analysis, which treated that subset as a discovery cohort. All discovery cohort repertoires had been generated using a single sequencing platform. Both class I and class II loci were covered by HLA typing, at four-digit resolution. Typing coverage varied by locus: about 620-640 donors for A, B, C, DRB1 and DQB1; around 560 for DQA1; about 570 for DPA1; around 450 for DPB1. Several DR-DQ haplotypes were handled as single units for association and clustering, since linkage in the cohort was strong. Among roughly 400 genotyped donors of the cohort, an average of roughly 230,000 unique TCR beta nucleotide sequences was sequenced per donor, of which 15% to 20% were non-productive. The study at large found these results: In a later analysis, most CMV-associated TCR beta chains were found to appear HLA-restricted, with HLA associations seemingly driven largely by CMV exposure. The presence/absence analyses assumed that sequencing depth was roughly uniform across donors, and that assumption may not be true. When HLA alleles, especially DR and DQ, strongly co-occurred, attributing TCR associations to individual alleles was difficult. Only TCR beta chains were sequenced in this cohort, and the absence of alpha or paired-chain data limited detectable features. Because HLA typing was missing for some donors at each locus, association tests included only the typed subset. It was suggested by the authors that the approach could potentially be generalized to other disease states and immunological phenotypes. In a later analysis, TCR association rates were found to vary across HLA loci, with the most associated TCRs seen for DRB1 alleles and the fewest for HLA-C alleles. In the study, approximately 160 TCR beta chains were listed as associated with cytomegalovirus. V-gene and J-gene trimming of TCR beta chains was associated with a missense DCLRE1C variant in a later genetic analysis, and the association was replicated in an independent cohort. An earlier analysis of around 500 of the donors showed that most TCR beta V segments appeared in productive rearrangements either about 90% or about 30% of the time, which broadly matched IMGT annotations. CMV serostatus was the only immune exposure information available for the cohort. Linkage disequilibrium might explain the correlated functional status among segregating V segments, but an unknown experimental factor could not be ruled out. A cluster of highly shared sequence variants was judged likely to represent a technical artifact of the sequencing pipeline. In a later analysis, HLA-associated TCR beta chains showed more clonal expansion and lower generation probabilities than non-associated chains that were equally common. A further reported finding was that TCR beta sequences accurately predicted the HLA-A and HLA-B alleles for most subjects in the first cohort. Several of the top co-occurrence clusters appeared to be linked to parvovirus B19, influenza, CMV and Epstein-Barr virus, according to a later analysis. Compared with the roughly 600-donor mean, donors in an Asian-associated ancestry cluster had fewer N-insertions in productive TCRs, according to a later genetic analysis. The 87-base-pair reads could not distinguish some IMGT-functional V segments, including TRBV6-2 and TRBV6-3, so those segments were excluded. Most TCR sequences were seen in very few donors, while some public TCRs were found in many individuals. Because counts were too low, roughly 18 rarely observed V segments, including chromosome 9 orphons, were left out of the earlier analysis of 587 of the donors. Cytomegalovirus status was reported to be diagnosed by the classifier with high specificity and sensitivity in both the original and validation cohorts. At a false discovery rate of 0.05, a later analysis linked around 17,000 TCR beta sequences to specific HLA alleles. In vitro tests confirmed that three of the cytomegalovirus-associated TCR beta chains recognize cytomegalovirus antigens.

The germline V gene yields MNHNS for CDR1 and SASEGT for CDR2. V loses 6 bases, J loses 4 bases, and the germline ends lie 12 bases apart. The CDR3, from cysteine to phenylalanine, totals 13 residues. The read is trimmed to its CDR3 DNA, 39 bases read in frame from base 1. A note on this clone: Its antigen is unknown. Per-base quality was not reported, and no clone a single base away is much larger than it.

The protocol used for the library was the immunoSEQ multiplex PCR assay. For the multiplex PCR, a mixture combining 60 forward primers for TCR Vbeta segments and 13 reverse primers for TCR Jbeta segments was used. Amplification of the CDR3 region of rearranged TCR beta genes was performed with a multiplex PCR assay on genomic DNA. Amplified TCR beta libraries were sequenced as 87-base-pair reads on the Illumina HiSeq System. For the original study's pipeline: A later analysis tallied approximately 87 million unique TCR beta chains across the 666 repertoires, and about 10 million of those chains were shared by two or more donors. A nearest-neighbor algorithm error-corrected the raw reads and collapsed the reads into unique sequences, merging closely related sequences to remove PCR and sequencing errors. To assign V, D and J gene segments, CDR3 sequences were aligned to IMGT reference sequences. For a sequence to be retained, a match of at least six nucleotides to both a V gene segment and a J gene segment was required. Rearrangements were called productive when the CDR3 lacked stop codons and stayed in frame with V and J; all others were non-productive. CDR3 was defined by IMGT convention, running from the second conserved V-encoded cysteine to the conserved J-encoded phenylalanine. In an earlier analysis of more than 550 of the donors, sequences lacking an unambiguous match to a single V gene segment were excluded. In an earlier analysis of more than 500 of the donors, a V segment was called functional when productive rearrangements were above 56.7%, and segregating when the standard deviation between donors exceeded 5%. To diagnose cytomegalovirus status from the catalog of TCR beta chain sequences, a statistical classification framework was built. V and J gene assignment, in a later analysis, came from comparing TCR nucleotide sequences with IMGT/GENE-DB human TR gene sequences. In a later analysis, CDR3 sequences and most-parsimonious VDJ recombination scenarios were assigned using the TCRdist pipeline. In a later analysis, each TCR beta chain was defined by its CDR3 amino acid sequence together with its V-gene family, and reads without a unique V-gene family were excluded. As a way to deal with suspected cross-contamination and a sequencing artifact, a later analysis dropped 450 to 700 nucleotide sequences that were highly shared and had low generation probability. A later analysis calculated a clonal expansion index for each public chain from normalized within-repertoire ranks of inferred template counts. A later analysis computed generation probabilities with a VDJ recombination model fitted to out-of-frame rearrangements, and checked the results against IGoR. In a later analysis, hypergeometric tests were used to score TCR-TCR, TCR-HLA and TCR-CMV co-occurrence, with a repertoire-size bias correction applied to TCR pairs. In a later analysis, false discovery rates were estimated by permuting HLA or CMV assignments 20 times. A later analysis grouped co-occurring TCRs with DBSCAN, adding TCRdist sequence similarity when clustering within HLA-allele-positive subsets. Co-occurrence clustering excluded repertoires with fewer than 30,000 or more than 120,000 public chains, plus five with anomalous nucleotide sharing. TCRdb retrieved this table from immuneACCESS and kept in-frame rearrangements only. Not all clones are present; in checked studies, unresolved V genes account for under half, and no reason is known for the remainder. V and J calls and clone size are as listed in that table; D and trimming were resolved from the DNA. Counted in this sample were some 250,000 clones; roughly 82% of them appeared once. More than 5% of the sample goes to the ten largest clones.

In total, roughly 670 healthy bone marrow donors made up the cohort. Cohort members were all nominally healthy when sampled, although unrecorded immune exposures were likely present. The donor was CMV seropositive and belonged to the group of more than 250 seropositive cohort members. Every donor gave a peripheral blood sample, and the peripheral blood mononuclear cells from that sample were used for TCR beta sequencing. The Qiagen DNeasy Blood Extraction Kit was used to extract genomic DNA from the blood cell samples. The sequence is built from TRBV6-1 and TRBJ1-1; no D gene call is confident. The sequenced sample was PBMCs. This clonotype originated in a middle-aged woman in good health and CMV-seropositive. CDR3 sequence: CASSPLEGTEAFF. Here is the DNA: TGTGCCAGCAGCCCGCTCGAGGGCACTGAAGCTTTCTTT.